This T cell receptor beta chain was observed in a study of blood T cell repertoires in COVID-19. Overall study context: Samples came from the United States, Italy and Spain, spanning acute and convalescent COVID-19. From T cells, B-cell-depleted T cells, or PBMCs came the material, which was cDNA or gDNA.

Per the original data handling: Estimated nucleated cell counts came from reference gene primer amplification. Clones were sequenced by immunoSEQ multiplex PCR, and TCRdb holds only the in-frame ones, with some missing. V and J calls plus clone size are reproduced from that table; the DNA served to infer D and trimming. The data show about 140,000 clones, 88% seen once. The germline V gene encodes CDR1 SGHKS and CDR2 YYEKEE (reference sequence). The CDR3 loop spans 13 amino acids. Trimming stripped 1 base from V and 5 bases from J, with 9 bases between. The chain uses TRBV5-5 and TRBJ2-5; tentative D call: TRBD1 (5 bases). The receptor was isolated from a man between 65 and 85 years old with acute or convalescent COVID-19. The sequencing input was peripheral blood. The CDR3 nucleotides are TGTGCCAGCAGCTTGCAGGGCTCGGAGACCCAGTACTTC. Its translation is CASSLQGSETQYF.